This T cell receptor beta chain came from a study of blood T cell repertoires in COVID-19. Study context: In each case, the material was cDNA or gDNA derived from T cells, B-cell-depleted T cells, or PBMCs.

This CDR3 contains 12 residues. Germline CDR1 and CDR2: LNHDA and SQIVND (reference sequence). V was cut by 4 bases and J by 3 bases, with 4 bases left in between. Methods used by the authors: Estimated nucleated cell counts came from reference gene primer amplification. Measured with immunoSEQ multiplex PCR; TCRdb has only the in-frame clones, and not every one. V and J calls plus clone size are reproduced from that table; the DNA served to infer D and trimming. The data show under 300,000 clones, about 89% seen once. Material: peripheral blood. This chain links TRBV19 with TRBJ2-1; no firm D call. This receptor was taken from a woman aged 40 to 50 who had recovered from COVID-19. This CDR3 reads CASSNSYNEQFF. In DNA form, the CDR3 reads TGTGCCAGTAGTAACAGCTACAATGAGCAGTTCTTC. Combining the CDR3 with reference TRBV19 and TRBJ2-1 gives the whole variable domain DGGITQSPKYLFRKEGQNVTLSCEQNLNHDAMYWYRQDPGQGLRLIYYSQIVNDFQKGDIAEGYSVSREKKESFPLTVTSAQKNPTAFYLCASSNSYNEQFFGPGTRLTVL.